These 23 T cell receptor beta chains share one sample of origin, sequenced in a study of cytotoxic CD8 clonotypes in ibrutinib-treated CLL. The assay was immunoSEQ multiplex PCR, and TCRdb's table has in-frame clones only and misses some. The sample has more than 70,000 clones; around 79% are singletons. The sequences come from PBMCs, collected after 12 months of ibrutinib treatment. These receptors came from a human donor with chronic lymphocytic leukemia.

The gene calls are TRBV29-1 and TRBJ2-7, with 10 nucleotides matching TRBD1. V trimming: 4 bases; J trimming: 4 bases; junction bases outside the gene matches: 4. Per the germline V gene, CDR1 is SQVTM and CDR2 is ANQGSEA. CDR3 length: 13 amino acids. CDR3 sequence (DNA): TGCAGCGTTGGACAGGGGGCAGCGTACGAGCAGTACTTC. It encodes CSVGQGAAYEQYF.

The table lists this clone with a count of one. J is TRBJ1-1 and V is TRBV10-3; TRBD1 is a possible D gene (5 bases). The germline V and J ends were trimmed by 10 bases and 1 base, with 10 bases remaining between them. CDR1 is ENHRY, CDR2 SYGVKD, per germline. The CDR3 length is 12 residues. The CDR3 reads CATGTENTEAFF. Here the CDR3 DNA reads TGTGCCACCGGGACGGAGAACACTGAAGCTTTCTTT.

This chain joins TRBV28 and TRBJ1-1; D uncertain. V shed 4 bases and J shed 1 base, with 7 bases lying between them. Germline V gene sequence: CDR1 MDHEN, CDR2 SYDVKM. The length of the CDR3 is 13 residues. The CDR3 DNA sequence: TGTGCCAGCAGTTCGGGCAGGAACACTGAAGCTTTCTTT. Encoded protein: CASSSGRNTEAFF. The full variable domain, rest sourced from reference TRBV28 and TRBJ1-1, is DVKVTQSSRYLVKRTGEKVFLECVQDMDHENMFWYRQDPGLGLRLIYFSYDVKMKEKGDIPEGYSVSREKKERFSLILESASTNQTSMYLCASSSGRNTEAFFGQGTRLTVV.

This clone was found many times. The chain carries TRBV30 and TRBJ2-7, with D maybe TRBD1 (6 bases). The CDR3 totals 12 residues. Trimming took 2 bases from V and 4 from J, leaving 9 bases between them. CDR1 and CDR2 (germline): GTSNPN, SVGIG (reference sequence). The CDR3 sequence is CAWSPTGYEQYF. The CDR3 DNA sequence: TGTGCCTGGAGTCCTACAGGGTACGAGCAGTACTTC.

This clone showed up just once. The CDR3 nucleotides read TGTGCCAGCAGCTTAGCTGGGACTAGCGGTACCACAGATACGCAGTATTTT. Translating it yields CASSLAGTSGTTDTQYF. This chain links TRBV7-2 with TRBJ2-3; the match to TRBD2 covers 11 bases. The CDR3 is 17 residues long. The V and J ends lost 0 bases and 2 bases, in that order; junction bases with no gene match: 4. CDR1 SGHTA and CDR2 FQGNSA come from the germline V gene.

V is TRBV19 and J is TRBJ2-1, with TRBD2 matching 14 bases. This CDR3 spans 16 amino acids. The V gene end was trimmed by 3 bases and the J gene end by 8 bases; junction bases not matched to a gene: 6. CDR1 is LNHDA, CDR2 SQIVND, per germline (reference sequence). CDR3 loop: CASSMGTSGRGYEQFF. Written as DNA, the CDR3 is TGTGCCAGTAGTATGGGGACTAGCGGGAGAGGCTATGAGCAGTTCTTC.

This clone was counted a single time. J is TRBJ2-2 and V is TRBV7-7; a weak D match, TRBD2 (6 bases). This CDR3 region has 14 residues. Germline V CDR1 and CDR2: SSHAT, FNYEAQ (reference sequence). The CDR3 loop is CASGLWVDTGELFF. Here the CDR3 DNA reads TGTGCTAGCGGCCTGTGGGTTGACACCGGGGAGCTGTTTTTT.

V is TRBV5-1 and J is TRBJ2-3, with no clear D. Trimming pared 2 bases from V and 4 bases from J, leaving 11 bases between. Germline V gives CDR1 SGHRS, CDR2 YFSETQ. The CDR3 is 14 residues long. CDR3 sequence (DNA): TGCGCCAGCAGCTTCCGCCCTCGGGCAGATACGCAGTATTTT. Translation: CASSFRPRADTQYF.

The chain couples TRBV5-1 to TRBJ2-7, with a tentative D call TRBD1 (6 bases). The germline gives CDR1 SGHRS, CDR2 YFSETQ. This CDR3 is built from 12 residues. Trimming removed 4 bases from V and 3 bases from J, with 8 bases in between. CDR3 DNA: TGCGCCAGCAGCGACAGGAACTACGAGCAGTACTTC. This sequence encodes CASSDRNYEQYF.

The CDR3 DNA reads TGTGCCAGCTCAGGGGGCCCCCGGGACACCCAAGAGACCCAGTACTTC. Translation gives CASSGGPRDTQETQYF. The V and J genes are TRBV18 and TRBJ2-5; the D gene is possibly TRBD1 (6 bases). The V gene's germline CDR1 is KGHSH and CDR2 LQKENI. This CDR3 spans 16 amino acids. Between the trimmed V and J ends, which lost 5 bases and 1 base, there was a span of 17 bases. Based on the CDR3 plus reference TRBV18 and TRBJ2-5, the full variable domain is NAGVMQNPRHLVRRRGQEARLRCSPMKGHSHVYWYRQLPEEGLKFMVYLQKENIIDESGMPKERFSAEFPKEGPSILRIQQVVRGDSAAYFCASSGGPRDTQETQYFGPGTRLLVL.

This clone was seen more than once but under ten times. The chain recombines TRBV7-2 with TRBJ1-4; no definite D call. The CDR3 is 14 residues long. From germline, CDR1 is SGHTA and CDR2 FQGNSA. V lost 5 bases and J lost 6, with 13 bases in between. The CDR3 DNA follows: TGTGCCAGCAGCCCATCGGACGGCCATGAAAAACTGTTTTTT. It encodes CASSPSDGHEKLFF.

The V gene is TRBV6-5, the J gene TRBJ1-3; D uncertain. This CDR3 has 14 amino acids. Per germline, CDR1 MNHEY and CDR2 SVGAGI. Trimming took off 10 bases at V and 4 bases at J, with 17 bases between the two ends. The CDR3 nucleotides are TGTGCCACCGGAGAATGGGTTGTCGGAAACACCATATATTTT. As protein: CATGEWVVGNTIYF.

This CDR3 is CAWSVGQSLLGGTEAFF. In DNA form, the CDR3 reads TGTGCCTGGAGTGTGGGGCAGAGCCTCTTGGGGGGCACTGAAGCTTTCTTT. The chain combines TRBV30 with TRBJ1-1; TRBD1 is a possible D gene (5 bases). The ends were cut back, 0 bases at V and 4 bases at J, with 21 bases in the middle. Germline CDR1 and CDR2: GTSNPN and SVGIG (reference sequence). This CDR3 comprises 17 residues.

The chain employs TRBV28 and TRBJ1-2, with 9 bases lining up with TRBD1. CDR3 size: 16 residues. With 4 bases clipped from V and 4 bases from J, the junction kept 10 bases outside the gene matches. Germline V gene lookup returns CDR1 MDHEN and CDR2 SYDVKM. In DNA form, the CDR3 reads TGTGCCAGCAGTTCGCCAGGGGGACAGGGCCCCTATGGCTACACCTTC. The encoded protein is CASSSPGGQGPYGYTF.

This clone showed up just a few times. The chain recombines TRBV30 with TRBJ1-2; D not resolved. The CDR3 contains 12 residues. Trimming stripped 2 bases from V and 8 bases from J, with 12 bases between. In germline, CDR1 is GTSNPN, CDR2 SVGIG (reference sequence). The CDR3 bases are TGTGCCTGGAGTCAGACGGTGAACGGCTACACCTTC. Its translation: CAWSQTVNGYTF.

The chain carries TRBV28 and TRBJ1-1; D ambiguous. The length of the CDR3 is 15 residues. Germline CDR1 MDHEN, CDR2 SYDVKM. V was trimmed by 3 bases and J by 6 bases, leaving 17 bases between them. Here the CDR3 DNA reads TGTGCCAGCAGTTTCTTCCACCGGGCCGGTCCTGAAGCTTTCTTT. As protein: CASSFFHRAGPEAFF.

The genes are TRBV15 and TRBJ2-7, with a possible D match to TRBD1 (6 bases). V was shortened by 0 bases and J by 1 base, with 10 bases between the two germline ends. Germline CDR1 reads LNHNV; CDR2 reads YYDKDF (reference sequence). CDR3 size: 15 residues. The CDR3 loop reads CATSRDGRGSYEQYF. The CDR3 DNA reads as TGTGCCACCAGCAGAGACGGCAGGGGTTCCTACGAGCAGTACTTC.

The chain combines TRBV4-3 with TRBJ1-1; 7 nucleotides match TRBD1. This CDR3 is built from 15 residues. From germline, CDR1 is LGHNA and CDR2 YSLEER. J was trimmed by 5 bases and V by 2 bases; bases with no gene match: 8. The CDR3 sequence is CASSQTRGRGTEAFF. Here the CDR3 DNA reads TGCGCCAGCAGCCAAACAAGGGGGCGGGGTACTGAAGCTTTCTTT.

This clone was found once. The rearrangement joins TRBV7-3 to TRBJ1-2; possibly TRBD1 for D (6 bases). CDR3 length: 15 amino acids. V was pared by 1 base and J by 5 bases, with 14 bases between. Germline CDR1 SGHTA, CDR2 FQGTGA. The CDR3 region has the DNA TGTGCCAGCAGCTTAATGGGGGGCGCCGGTTATGGCTACACCTTC. Translation gives CASSLMGGAGYGYTF.

CDR3 region: CAITPGTLSGELFF. CDR3 nucleotides: TGTGCCATCACCCCCGGGACACTTAGCGGGGAGCTGTTTTTT. V and J are TRBV10-3 and TRBJ2-2; possible D gene TRBD1, 6 bases. V shed 7 bases and J shed 7 bases, with 16 bases lying between them. CDR1 is ENHRY and CDR2 is SYGVKD in the germline V gene. This CDR3 has 14 amino acids.

In its sample, this clone was seen once. V gene TRBV6-1 combines with J gene TRBJ2-4, with 7 nucleotides matching TRBD2. CDR1 is MNHNS, CDR2 SASEGT, per germline. V lost 1 base and J lost 8; bases outside the gene matches: 5. The CDR3 consists of 14 residues. CDR3 in DNA: TGTGCCAGCAGTGAAGGGGGGGGAGGAGACATTCAGTACTTC. This gives the protein CASSEGGGGDIQYF.

The chain employs TRBV7-9 and TRBJ1-3; D perhaps matches TRBD1 (5 bases). CDR1 and CDR2 from the germline V gene are SEHNR and FQNEAQ (reference sequence). Trimming took 4 bases from V and 4 from J, leaving 11 bases between them. The CDR3 covers 14 residues. CDR3 DNA: TGTGCCAGCAGCTGGGGCTCGAGGGGAAACACCATATATTTT. Its protein is CASSWGSRGNTIYF.

This clone was found a few times. CDR3 amino acids: CASSVGTALNQPQHF. The DNA of the CDR3 is TGTGCCAGCAGTGTAGGGACAGCCCTCAATCAGCCCCAGCATTTT. The chain links TRBV2 to TRBJ1-5, with 7 nucleotides matching TRBD1. There are 15 residues in the CDR3. Looked up from germline, CDR1 is SNHLY and CDR2 is FYNNEI. The V and J ends lost 4 bases and 3 bases, in that order; junction bases with no gene match: 6.